The 21 T cell receptor beta chains below all came from one sample that was sequenced in a study of regulatory dendritic cells for organ transplantation. Clones were sequenced by immunoSEQ multiplex PCR, and TCRdb holds only the in-frame ones, with some missing. The sample holds approximately 29,000 clones, roughly 80% seen once. Specimen: naive CD4+ T cells from blood. Specified subset: CD45RA+ naive T cells. The receptors here all came from a human donor in good health.

This sequence joins TRBV11-3 and TRBJ1-3, with D tentatively TRBD1 (6 bases). This CDR3 has 15 residues. Per germline, CDR1 SGHNT and CDR2 YENEEA. The V gene lost 5 bases and the J gene lost 2 bases, with 13 bases spanning the gap. DNA of the CDR3: TGTGCCAGCAGCGCCCCAGGGGTAGCTGGAAACACCATATATTTT. Residues: CASSAPGVAGNTIYF.

The V and J genes are TRBV5-1 and TRBJ1-2, with D possibly matching TRBD1 (5 bases). Germline CDR1 reads SGHRS; CDR2 reads YFSETQ. This CDR3 comprises 14 residues. V lost 4 bases to trimming and J lost 5 bases, with 15 bases between them. This CDR3 is CASSRAAGEYGYTF. In DNA, the CDR3 is TGCGCCAGCAGCAGGGCCGCGGGGGAATATGGCTACACCTTC.

This clone appeared once. This rearrangement joins TRBV6-6 to TRBJ2-7; TRBD2 might be the D (5 bases). The V end was cut by 7 bases, the J end by 0 bases, with 16 bases between. Looked up from germline, CDR1 is MNHNY and CDR2 is SVGAGI (reference sequence). The CDR3 has 15 residues. The CDR3 reads CASKNPGVSSYEQYF. CDR3 sequence (DNA): TGTGCCAGCAAAAACCCCGGGGTGAGCTCCTACGAGCAGTACTTC.

This chain joins TRBV5-8 and TRBJ2-7; TRBD1 matches at 7 bases. V was clipped by 4 bases and J by 3 bases; unmatched bases: 4. Per germline, CDR1 SGHTS and CDR2 YDEGEE. This CDR3 region has 13 residues. The CDR3 is CASSPWDSYEQYF. The CDR3 DNA sequence: TGTGCCAGCAGCCCCTGGGACAGCTACGAGCAGTACTTC.

This chain joins TRBV19 and TRBJ1-2, with 7 bases that match TRBD1. Germline assignment: CDR1 LNHDA and CDR2 SQIVND (reference sequence). There are 11 residues in the CDR3. V dropped 7 bases and J dropped 6; count of bases not matched to a gene: 2. The CDR3 DNA follows: TGTGCCAGTAAGACAGGGCATGGCTACACCTTC. This gives the protein CASKTGHGYTF. The full variable domain, in which reference TRBV19 and TRBJ1-2 provide the parts outside the CDR3, is DGGITQSPKYLFRKEGQNVTLSCEQNLNHDAMYWYRQDPGQGLRLIYYSQIVNDFQKGDIAEGYSVSREKKESFPLTVTSAQKNPTAFYLCASKTGHGYTFGSGTRLTVV.

This chain joins TRBV18 and TRBJ1-4; TRBD1 matches 10 bases. The V gene end was trimmed by 6 bases and the J gene end by 5 bases; junction bases not matched to a gene: 3. The CDR3 extends over 14 amino acids. From germline, CDR1 is KGHSH and CDR2 LQKENI. CDR3 coding DNA: TGTGCCAGCTCCCCGGGACAGGGGAATGAAAAACTGTTTTTT. Residues: CASSPGQGNEKLFF.

This clone was seen a handful of times. CDR3 region: CASSARGRNEQFF. CDR3 nucleotide sequence: TGTGCCAGCAGTGCTAGGGGGCGCAATGAGCAGTTCTTC. V usage is TRBV6-4 and J usage is TRBJ2-1, with 7 nucleotides matching TRBD1. CDR1 is MRHNA and CDR2 is SNTAGT in the germline V gene. There are 13 residues in the CDR3. With V trimmed by 4 bases and J by 6 bases, 3 bases remained unmatched.

V and J are TRBV7-2 and TRBJ2-1, with D hard to call. The V end lost 4 bases, the J end lost 7 bases, and 8 bases lay between the germline ends. The length of the CDR3 is 12 residues. The germline CDR1 and CDR2 sequences are SGHTA and FQGNSA. CDR3 sequence (DNA): TGTGCCAGCAGCTCTTATTATAATGAGCAGTTCTTC. This codes for CASSSYYNEQFF.

The chain carries TRBV2 and TRBJ1-1; tentatively, D is TRBD1 (5 bases). The V end lost 5 bases, the J end lost 4 bases, and 11 bases lay between the germline ends. CDR1 SNHLY and CDR2 FYNNEI come from the germline V gene. The CDR3 is made up of 13 amino acids. In DNA, the CDR3 is TGTGCCAGCAGTTATCAGGGAGGCACTGAAGCTTTCTTT. This sequence encodes CASSYQGGTEAFF.

This clone turned up a few times. The rearrangement joins TRBV2 to TRBJ1-2, with TRBD1 identical over 8 bases. The CDR3 is 13 amino acids. Germline V gene sequence: CDR1 SNHLY, CDR2 FYNNEI. V shed 5 bases, J shed 8 bases, and the junction held 7 bases outside the gene matches. The CDR3 DNA reads as TGTGCCAGCAGTCCTGACAGGGGAGGCGGCTACACCTTC. This gives the protein CASSPDRGGGYTF.

The V gene is TRBV5-1, the J gene TRBJ1-4, with 10 bases matching TRBD1. V shed 3 bases, J shed 8 bases, and the junction held 7 bases outside the gene matches. Looked up from germline, CDR1 is SGHRS and CDR2 is YFSETQ. The CDR3 runs 15 residues. The CDR3 region has the DNA TGCGCCAGCAGCTCGAGACAGGGGGCAAACGAAAAACTGTTTTTT. This gives the protein CASSSRQGANEKLFF.

The V and J genes are TRBV12-5 and TRBJ1-1; weak D call: TRBD1 (6 bases). This CDR3 has 12 amino acids. Germline V gene data show CDR1 as LGHNT and CDR2 as FRNRAP. The CDR3 protein is CATTGLNTEAFF. The CDR3 DNA reads TGTGCCACGACAGGACTGAACACTGAAGCTTTCTTT.

The chain combines TRBV7-2 with TRBJ1-2, with 8 bases identical to TRBD1. Trimming removed 2 bases from V and 8 bases from J; junction bases left unmatched: 7. Germline CDR1 SGHTA, CDR2 FQGNSA. This CDR3 comprises 14 residues. Written as DNA, the CDR3 is TGTGCCAGCAGCTTAAAGGCAGGGGGCGGAGGCTACACCTTC. Its translation: CASSLKAGGGGYTF.

This rearrangement joins TRBV25-1 to TRBJ1-1; the match to TRBD1 covers 8 bases. The CDR3 covers 15 residues. The germline CDR1 and CDR2 sequences are MGHDK and SYGVNS. J gave up 2 bases and V 6 bases, and 8 bases lay outside the gene matches. The CDR3, as DNA: TGTGCCAGCAGGAGGGCGGGACAGGAAAACACTGAAGCTTTCTTT. Amino acids: CASRRAGQENTEAFF. The whole variable domain, filled in from reference TRBV25-1 and TRBJ1-1, reads EADIYQTPRYLVIGTGKKITLECSQTMGHDKMYWYQQDPGMELHLIHYSYGVNSTEKGDLSSESTVSRIRTEHFPLTLESARPSHTSQYLCASRRAGQENTEAFFGQGTRLTVV.

This chain uses TRBV11-2 with TRBJ2-3; 8 bases fit TRBD1. In germline, CDR1 is SGHAT, CDR2 FQNNGV. Trimming cost V 5 bases and J 4 bases; bases outside gene matches: 5. The CDR3 sequence is 14 residues long. The DNA of the CDR3 is TGTGCCAGCAGCCCCGGACAGGGATCAGATACGCAGTATTTT. Residues: CASSPGQGSDTQYF. The full variable domain, completed using reference TRBV11-2 and TRBJ2-3, is EAGVAQSPRYKIIEKRQSVAFWCNPISGHATLYWYQQILGQGPKLLIQFQNNGVVDDSQLPKDRFSAERLKGVDSTLKIQPAKLEDSAVYLCASSPGQGSDTQYFGPGTRLTVL.

This clone was picked up one time. The V and J genes are TRBV4-1 and TRBJ1-4, with a weak D call TRBD1 (5 bases). V lost 0 bases and J lost 7, with 18 bases in between. The CDR3 totals 17 residues. Germline values: CDR1 MGHRA, CDR2 YSYEKL. CDR3 loop: CASSQDPPPGGGEKLFF. The CDR3 nucleotides are TGCGCCAGCAGCCAAGATCCTCCACCGGGGGGGGGTGAAAAACTGTTTTTT.

The rearrangement uses TRBV19 and TRBJ1-5, with 9 bases fitting TRBD1. This CDR3 is 15 amino acids long. The germline V gene encodes CDR1 LNHDA and CDR2 SQIVND (reference sequence). The junction had 7 bases not matched to a gene; V was cut back by 7 bases and J by 3 bases. In DNA, the CDR3 is TGTGCCAGTACCCAAGGGACAGGGAACAATCAGCCCCAGCATTTT. It specifies CASTQGTGNNQPQHF. Based on the CDR3 plus reference TRBV19 and TRBJ1-5, the full variable domain is DGGITQSPKYLFRKEGQNVTLSCEQNLNHDAMYWYRQDPGQGLRLIYYSQIVNDFQKGDIAEGYSVSREKKESFPLTVTSAQKNPTAFYLCASTQGTGNNQPQHFGDGTRLSIL.

This clone has more than one count but fewer than ten. This chain links TRBV2 with TRBJ2-2, with 12 bases identical to TRBD2. J gave up 0 bases and V 5 bases, and 1 base lay outside the gene matches. CDR3 length: 16 residues. Germline V gene data show CDR1 as SNHLY and CDR2 as FYNNEI. The CDR3 DNA reads as TGTGCCAGCAGTCTAGCGGGGGGGTCGAACACCGGGGAGCTGTTTTTT. It codes for CASSLAGGSNTGELFF.

This clone was detected a few times. The chain joins TRBV7-2 to TRBJ1-1; perhaps TRBD1 as D (5 bases). CDR3 length equals 15 residues. V dropped 0 bases and J dropped 0 bases, with 8 bases sitting between them. Germline loops: CDR1 SGHTA, CDR2 FQGNSA. As DNA, the CDR3 is TGTGCCAGCAGCTTAGCACAGGTCATGAACACTGAAGCTTTCTTT. Translating gives CASSLAQVMNTEAFF. The variable domain in full, with the rest retrieved from reference TRBV7-2 and TRBJ1-1, is GAGVSQSPSNKVTEKGKDVELRCDPISGHTALYWYRQSLGQGLEFLIYFQGNSAPDKSGLPSDRFSAERTGGSVSTLTIQRTQQEDSAVYLCASSLAQVMNTEAFFGQGTRLTVV.

V gene TRBV5-4 combines with J gene TRBJ2-1; 11 positions agree with TRBD2. Germline trimming cut 1 base from V and 4 bases from J; bases unmatched to any gene: 4. The CDR3 is 16 amino acids. Looked up from germline, CDR1 is SGHNT and CDR2 is YYREEE (reference sequence). The chain's CDR3 is CASSLSLAGGYNEQFF. The CDR3 nucleotides read TGTGCCAGCAGCTTGTCTTTAGCGGGGGGGTACAATGAGCAGTTCTTC. Together with reference TRBV5-4 and TRBJ2-1, the CDR3 gives the full variable domain: ETGVTQSPTHLIKTRGQQVTLRCSSQSGHNTVSWYQQALGQGPQFIFQYYREEENGRGNFPPRFSGLQFPNYSSELNVNALELDDSALYLCASSLSLAGGYNEQFFGPGTRLTVL.

The chain joins TRBV11-3 to TRBJ2-7; D may be TRBD2 (6 bases). Trimming removed 3 bases at V and 0 bases at J, with 12 bases between. Per germline, CDR1 SGHNT and CDR2 YENEEA. The CDR3 sequence is 15 residues long. The CDR3 DNA follows: TGTGCCAGCAGCTTCGGCGGGGATAGCTCCTACGAGCAGTACTTC. This gives the protein CASSFGGDSSYEQYF. The whole variable domain, remainder taken from reference TRBV11-3 and TRBJ2-7, is EAGVVQSPRYKIIEKKQPVAFWCNPISGHNTLYWYLQNLGQGPELLIRYENEEAVDDSQLPKDRFSAERLKGVDSTLKIQPAELGDSAVYLCASSFGGDSSYEQYFGPGTRLTVT.